Below, 5 T cell receptor beta chains from the same sample are listed, as sequenced in a study of blood T cell repertoires in COVID-19. Repertoires were generated with immunoSEQ multiplex PCR, while TCRdb's copy carries only in-frame clones and drops some. Of about 140,000 clones listed, around 83% were seen once; the top ten hold 8.2%. The sequenced sample was peripheral blood. These receptors were taken from a woman between 55 and 75 years old with acute or convalescent COVID-19.

V usage is TRBV13 and J usage is TRBJ1-6; 8 bases are shared with TRBD1. This CDR3 comprises 16 residues. Trimming at V came to 1 base and at J to 7 bases, leaving 6 bases not matched to a gene. Per germline, CDR1 PRHDT and CDR2 FYEKMQ (reference sequence). This CDR3 reads CASSLVGTGFNSPLHF. For the CDR3, the DNA is TGTGCCAGCAGCTTAGTGGGGACAGGTTTCAATTCACCCCTCCACTTT.

The V gene is TRBV5-1, the J gene TRBJ1-1; D is uncertain. Trimming cost V 0 bases and J 1 base, with 7 bases left between them. The CDR3 length is 14 residues. The V gene's germline CDR1 is SGHRS and CDR2 YFSETQ. CDR3 DNA sequence: TGCGCCAGCAGCTTGGTCGTCCGGAACACTGAAGCTTTCTTT. This gives the protein CASSLVVRNTEAFF.

The sample holds one count of this clone. The chain uses TRBV7-8 and TRBJ2-3; TRBD1 aligns across 9 bases. Germline CDR1 and CDR2: SGHVS and FQNEAQ. This CDR3 contains 12 residues. Unmatched junction bases numbered 8, after V lost 6 bases and J lost 13 bases. CDR3 coding DNA: TGTGCCAGCAGTTTCCAACAGGGGGCTAAGTATTTT. It yields the protein CASSFQQGAKYF. Drawing the rest from reference TRBV7-8 and TRBJ2-3, the complete variable domain is GAGVSQSPRYKVAKRGQDVALRCDPISGHVSLFWYQQALGQGPEFLTYFQNEAQLDKSGLPSDRFFAERPEGSVSTLKIQRTQQEDSAVYLCASSFQQGAKYFGPGTRLTVL.

The CDR3 here is CASSLGLAGGAEGDEQFF. Written as DNA, the CDR3 is TGTGCCAGCAGCTTAGGACTAGCGGGGGGCGCAGAGGGCGATGAGCAGTTCTTC. The chain recombines TRBV7-2 with TRBJ2-1, with 13 bases matching TRBD2. V lost 1 base to trimming and J lost 8 bases; unmatched junction nucleotides: 11. Germline V gives CDR1 SGHTA, CDR2 FQGNSA. The CDR3 sequence is 18 residues long.

The chain combines TRBV24-1 with TRBJ2-5, with D possibly being TRBD2 (6 bases). The CDR3 has 14 amino acids. Germline V gene data show CDR1 as KGHDR and CDR2 as SFDVKD. Trimming pared 7 bases from V and 4 bases from J, leaving 15 bases between. Here the CDR3 DNA reads TGTGCCACCAGATCGGGGGTTCAGGGAGAGACCCAGTACTTC. Amino acids: CATRSGVQGETQYF.